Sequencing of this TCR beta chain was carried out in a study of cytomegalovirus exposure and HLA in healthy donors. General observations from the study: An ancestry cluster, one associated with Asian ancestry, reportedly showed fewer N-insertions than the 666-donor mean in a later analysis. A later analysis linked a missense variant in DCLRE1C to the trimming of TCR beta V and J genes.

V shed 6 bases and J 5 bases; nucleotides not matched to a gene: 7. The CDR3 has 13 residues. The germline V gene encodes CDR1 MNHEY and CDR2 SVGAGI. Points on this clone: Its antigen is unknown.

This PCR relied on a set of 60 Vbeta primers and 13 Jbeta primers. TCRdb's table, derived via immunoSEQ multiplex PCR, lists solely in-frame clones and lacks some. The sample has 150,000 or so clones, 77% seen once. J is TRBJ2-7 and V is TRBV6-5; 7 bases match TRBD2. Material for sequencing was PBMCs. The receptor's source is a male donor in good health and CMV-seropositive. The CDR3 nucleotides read TGTGCCAGCAGCCGGGAGGACACCCACGAGCAGTACTTC. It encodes CASSREDTHEQYF.